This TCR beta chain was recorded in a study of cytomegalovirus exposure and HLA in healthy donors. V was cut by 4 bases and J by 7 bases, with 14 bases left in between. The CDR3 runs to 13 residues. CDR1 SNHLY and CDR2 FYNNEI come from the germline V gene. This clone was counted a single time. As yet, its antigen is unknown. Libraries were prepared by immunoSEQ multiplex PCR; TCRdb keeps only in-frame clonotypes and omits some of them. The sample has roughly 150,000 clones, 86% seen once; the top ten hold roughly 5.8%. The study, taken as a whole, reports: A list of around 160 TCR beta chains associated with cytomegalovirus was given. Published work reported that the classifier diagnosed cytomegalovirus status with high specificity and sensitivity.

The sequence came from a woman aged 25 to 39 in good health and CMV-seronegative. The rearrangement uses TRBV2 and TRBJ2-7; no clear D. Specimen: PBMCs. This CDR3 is CASSASPEEEQYF. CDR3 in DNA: TGTGCCAGCAGTGCTTCTCCGGAAGAAGAGCAGTACTTC.